This TCR beta chain was sequenced in a study of control samples from healthy donors and cancer patients (dated by TCRdb to about 2020). A note on this clone: Its antigen has not been determined. Qualities for individual bases were not recorded, and no much larger clone is one base off.

The protocol used for the library was the immunoSEQ multiplex PCR assay. TCRdb mirrors the immuneACCESS table, restricted to in-frame sequences. Some clones are absent from its copies; in checked studies, under half trace to an unresolved V gene, and the reason for the others is unknown. The sample table holds 78,000 or so clones, of which roughly 80% were seen once. Of the sample, roughly 16% falls within the top ten clones. The clonotype was recovered from a man aged 50 or older in good health. The material sequenced was blood.

This receptor has the CDR3 CASSRGAEQYF. The bases read TGTGCCAGCTCACGCGGGGCCGAGCAGTACTTC. The rearrangement joined TRBV27 to TRBJ2-7; a tentative D call is TRBD2 (6 bases match). CDR1 and CDR2, per the germline V gene (reference sequence), are MNHEY and SMNVEV. Taken from cysteine to phenylalanine, the CDR3 has 11 residues. The entry retains the CDR3 DNA only, 33 bases that are in frame from base 1. Trimming at the junction amounts to 8 bases on V and 6 bases on J, and the germline ends lie 11 bases apart.